These T cell receptor beta chains were read from a single sample in a study of T cell responses to AZD1222 COVID-19 vaccine. Repertoires were generated with immunoSEQ multiplex PCR, while TCRdb's copy carries only in-frame clones and drops some. This sample yields 130,000 or so clones, of which 86% are seen a single time; roughly an eighth belongs to the top ten. This specimen consisted of peripheral blood, obtained on day 0 of AZD1222 vaccination. The receptor set was obtained from an adult in good health. Both conserved end residues are trimmed from each CDR3. A D gene is named only where the DNA matches it firmly.

V gene	D gene	CDR3 protein
TRBV7-9	NA	ASSHQGSSYEQY
TRBV2	TRBD2	ASRTSGETQY
TRBV5-5	NA	ASSTQGNEQF
TRBV19	NA	ASAYSGANVLT
TRBV10-2	TRBD1	ASSDMWTGGSRGTEAF
TRBV28	TRBD2	ASSLTAAAGGQETQY
TRBV2	TRBD2	ASSPGLVSTDTQY
TRBV6-6	NA	ASRQETGGNTIY
TRBV18	NA	ASSPSETANYGYT
TRBV27	TRBD1	ASSNFGTGYTGELF
TRBV6-1	NA	ASSEVGRGIGPDTQY
TRBV11-2	NA	ASSFFSRSNVYEQY
TRBV24-1	TRBD2	ATSDQAGSYNEQF
TRBV16	NA	ASSQGRSNQPQH
TRBV4-1	NA	ASSQGGRMNTEAF
TRBV6-5	NA	ASSYVSGRPGNTIY
TRBV7-2	TRBD2	ASSLRMDLAGDEQF
TRBV6-5	TRBD1	ASKRDRGYEQY
TRBV21-1	NA	ATSRTEAF
TRBV28	NA	ASSFGERVWEKLF
TRBV7-9	TRBD1	ASSPKRQGGYGYT
TRBV7-2	TRBD2	ASSPSLLAANTGELF
TRBV6-5	TRBD1	ASSVDRGDTGELF
TRBV7-8	NA	ASSSQPLRSTDTQY
TRBV16	TRBD1	ASSQSGQSNQPQH
TRBV11-1	TRBD2	ASRGGLSNEQF
TRBV12-3/TRBV12-4	TRBD1	ASTRQGAGEQY
TRBV28	NA	ASSRPGLSYEQY
TRBV10-3	TRBD1	AIGQANQPQH
TRBV19	NA	ATLTGTDEAF
TRBV29-1	NA	SVEAPAEAFSYEQY
TRBV9	NA	ASSPRGDLTNNEQF
TRBV9	TRBD1	ASSVGDREQF
TRBV29-1	NA	SVVFRDAGPGANVLT
TRBV6-6	TRBD1	ASRRQGTSATNEKLF
TRBV7-9	NA	ASSPKEGPRYEQY
TRBV5-1	TRBD1	ASSAGTGRNYGYT
TRBV24-1	NA	ATSDSRTILGYGYT
TRBV9	TRBD2	ASSVELAGFLTGELF
TRBV4-1	NA	ASSQSGSGIPEKLF
TRBV6-2/TRBV6-3	NA	ASSYRDNSYEQY
TRBV7-2	TRBD2	ASSRTRGTGELF
TRBV28	NA	ASSLGSATYGYT
TRBV28	NA	ASSRPSGSGNTIY
TRBV5-5	NA	ASSLTHLTNEQF
TRBV4-3	TRBD1	ASSLDRFLTYEQY